Each of the 10 T cell receptor beta chains below was sequenced from the same sample in a study of shared clonotypes between healthy human individuals. TCRdb keeps only in-frame clones here, not all; method: immunoSEQ multiplex PCR. The repertoire holds about 1 million clones, with about 77% as singletons. Sample: memory CD4+ T cells sorted from blood. Subset indicated: CD45RA-negative fraction. These receptors all come from a man aged 18 to 29 in good health.

This clone was observed once. The rearrangement joins TRBV5-1 to TRBJ2-1, with D perhaps given as TRBD1 or TRBD2 (6 bases each). Germline assignment: CDR1 SGHRS and CDR2 YFSETQ. This CDR3 has 15 amino acids. Trimming took 4 bases from V and 4 from J, leaving 15 bases between them. As DNA, the CDR3 is TGCGCCAGCAGCATTAGACTAGGGACATACAATGAGCAGTTCTTC. Its translation: CASSIRLGTYNEQFF.

The chain combines TRBV9 with TRBJ1-2, with TRBD1 matching 10 bases. CDR1 and CDR2 from the germline V gene are SGDLS and YYNGEE. There are 15 residues in the CDR3. Trimming removed 0 bases from V and 5 bases from J; junction bases left unmatched: 4. DNA of the CDR3: TGTGCCAGCAGCGTAGGCGGGGACAGGGGATATGGCTACACCTTC. Translated: CASSVGGDRGYGYTF.

This clone was counted a few times. V and J are TRBV27 and TRBJ1-2, with D perhaps TRBD1 (5 bases). The CDR3 covers 15 residues. The V gene lost 2 bases and the J gene lost 8 bases, with 18 bases spanning the gap. Germline V gene sequence: CDR1 MNHEY, CDR2 SMNVEV (reference sequence). In nucleotides, the CDR3 is TGTGCCAGCAGTTTAAGGGACGCCCGAGGAGCGGGCTACACCTTC. This translates into CASSLRDARGAGYTF.

This chain connects TRBV7-2 to TRBJ1-3; 7 nucleotides agree with TRBD1. V dropped 5 bases and J dropped 0; count of bases not matched to a gene: 7. CDR3 size: 16 residues. CDR1 is SGHTA and CDR2 is FQGNSA in the germline V gene. The CDR3 sequence is CASSLGQANSGNTIYF. In nucleotides, the CDR3 is TGTGCCAGCAGCCTAGGACAGGCGAACTCTGGAAACACCATATATTTT.

The V call is TRBV9, the J call TRBJ1-3, with no clear D. V was trimmed by 0 bases and J by 0 bases, leaving 7 bases between them. This CDR3 contains 15 residues. Germline CDR1 reads SGDLS; CDR2 reads YYNGEE. The CDR3 reads CASSVAVTSGNTIYF. CDR3 DNA: TGTGCCAGCAGCGTAGCTGTAACCTCTGGAAACACCATATATTTT.

The chain joins TRBV27 to TRBJ2-1, with TRBD2 identical over 7 bases. The CDR3 is 15 amino acids. CDR1 and CDR2 (germline): MNHEY, SMNVEV (reference sequence). Germline trimming cut 2 bases from V and 7 bases from J; bases unmatched to any gene: 8. The CDR3 sequence: CASSLAGRARNEQFF. The CDR3 DNA sequence: TGTGCCAGCAGTTTAGCGGGGAGGGCTCGAAATGAGCAGTTCTTC.

The V call is TRBV11-2, the J call TRBJ1-1; 11 bases match TRBD1. Trimming removed 4 bases from V and 10 bases from J; junction bases left unmatched: 8. The length of the CDR3 is 14 residues. Germline V CDR1 and CDR2: SGHAT, FQNNGV. The CDR3 sequence is CASSSGGTGGLAFF. The CDR3 DNA sequence: TGTGCCAGCAGCTCCGGCGGGACAGGGGGTCTAGCTTTCTTT.

The chain combines TRBV14 with TRBJ2-1; D remains ambiguous. V lost 7 bases to trimming and J lost 10 bases, with 11 bases between them. The CDR3 is 11 amino acids. Germline CDR1 SGHDN, CDR2 FVKESK. This CDR3 is CASTSVGEQFF. CDR3 nucleotides: TGTGCCAGCACCAGTGTTGGGGAGCAGTTCTTC.

The chain uses TRBV14 and TRBJ2-5, with 8 bases fitting TRBD2. Losses at the gene ends were 3 bases for V and 4 bases for J; bases not matched to a gene: 4. The CDR3 sequence is 14 residues long. The germline CDR1 and CDR2 sequences are SGHDN and FVKESK. CDR3 residues: CASSHGAGVETQYF. The CDR3, as DNA: TGTGCCAGCAGCCACGGAGCGGGAGTAGAGACCCAGTACTTC.

A word on this clone: The sample has other DNA sequences that encode this CDR3 too. The chain carries TRBV7-9 and TRBJ1-1, with D unresolved. From germline, CDR1 is SEHNR and CDR2 FQNEAQ (reference sequence). Trimming stripped 3 bases from V and 5 bases from J, with 10 bases between. The CDR3 sequence is 13 residues long. CDR3 DNA sequence: TGTGCCAGCAGCTTGGCGGGTAATACTGAAGCTTTCTTT. Protein sequence: CASSLAGNTEAFF.